This T cell receptor beta chain was recovered during a study of identical twins. Trimming removed 4 bases at V and 7 bases at J, with 20 bases between. The CDR3 is 15 amino acids. Only a few counts were recorded for this clonotype. Its antigen is not known. Whole-study findings and limits: Less excess twin sharing appeared in beta out-of-frame sequences. Zero-insertion analyses were open to partial confounding by invariant MAIT and iNKT cells.

A template switching step contributed a universal primer site, while unique molecular identifiers were present in the cDNA. From the 5' RACE reads, TCRdb called clonotypes with MiXCR, one entry per CDR3 protein. The table shows some 1,600,000 distinct CDR3 sequences, with about 31% occurring only once. Sequenced material: cord blood. The chain carries TRBV12-3 or TRBV12-4 and TRBJ2-7; D perhaps matches TRBD2 (6 bases). The TCR comes from a newborn girl in good health. CDR3 sequence reads: CASSSAGKPYNEQYF. CDR3 coding DNA: TGTGCCAGCAGTTCGGCGGGAAAGCCTTACAATGAGCAGTACTTC.